These T cell receptor beta chains were read from a single sample in a study of cytomegalovirus exposure and HLA in healthy donors. Clones were sequenced by immunoSEQ multiplex PCR, and TCRdb holds only the in-frame ones, with some missing. The data contain about 160,000 clones, 80% to 90% of them singletons. The sequencing sample was made of PBMCs. These receptors originate from a woman aged 50 to 60 in good health and CMV-seronegative. Both conserved end residues are part of each CDR3. A D gene is named only where the DNA matches it firmly. Clone sizes are given selectively: once, few, many, or a class where the clone is expanded.

j_gene | abundance | v_gene | d_gene | CDR3aa | CDR3nt
TRBJ1-2 | . | TRBV5-4 | . | CASSLAAVLGGYTF | TGTGCCAGCAGCTTGGCCGCGGTGTTGGGTGGCTACACCTTC
TRBJ2-4 | . | TRBV28 | . | CASSFAFAGNIQYF | TGTGCCAGCAGTTTCGCGTTCGCGGGAAACATTCAGTACTTC
TRBJ1-5 | few | TRBV7-2 | . | CASSLAFRGYWDQPQHF | TGTGCCAGCAGCTTAGCCTTCAGGGGTTATTGGGATCAGCCCCAGCATTTT
TRBJ2-1 | once | TRBV19 | TRBD2 | CASSIPVGGGNEQFF | TGTGCCAGTAGTATACCCGTGGGGGGGGGCAATGAGCAGTTCTTC
TRBJ2-2 | . | TRBV7-9 | TRBD2 | CASSLEGLLTGELFF | TGTGCCAGCAGCTTAGAGGGACTATTAACCGGGGAGCTGTTTTTT
TRBJ2-7 | once | TRBV7-8 | . | CASSSKLYEQYF | TGTGCCAGCAGCTCCAAACTTTACGAGCAGTACTTC
TRBJ2-1 | . | TRBV27 | . | CASKIAQSSYNEQFF | TGTGCCAGCAAGATAGCTCAGAGCTCCTACAATGAGCAGTTCTTC
TRBJ2-7 | . | TRBV15 | . | CATSRDWAYEQYF | TGTGCCACCAGCAGAGATTGGGCGTACGAGCAGTACTTC
TRBJ2-5 | . | TRBV11-2 | TRBD2 | CASRHKEITSGSRQETQYF | TGTGCCAGCAGACATAAAGAGATTACTAGCGGGAGTCGCCAAGAGACCCAGTACTTC
TRBJ1-5 | once | TRBV6-1 | TRBD1 | CASTGVSNQPQHF | TGTGCCAGTACAGGGGTAAGCAATCAGCCCCAGCATTTT
TRBJ2-1 | . | TRBV28 | TRBD2 | CASSLSGLAGYDEQFF | TGTGCCAGCAGTCTCTCGGGACTAGCGGGATATGATGAGCAGTTCTTC
TRBJ2-5 | . | TRBV7-9 | TRBD1 | CASSLWDSQETQYF | TGTGCCAGCAGCTTATGGGACAGCCAAGAGACCCAGTACTTC
TRBJ2-7 | . | TRBV4-2 | . | CASSPSPYEQYF | TGTGCCAGCAGCCCTTCCCCCTACGAGCAGTACTTC
TRBJ1-3 | . | TRBV19 | . | CASNPGGNTIYF | TGTGCCAGTAATCCCGGTGGAAACACCATATATTTT
TRBJ2-7 | . | TRBV25-1 | . | CASSERYEQYF | TGTGCCAGCAGTGAACGCTACGAGCAGTACTTC
TRBJ2-7 | . | TRBV7-9 | . | CASSRTSQGAYEQYF | TGTGCCAGCAGCCGTACCTCCCAAGGAGCCTACGAGCAGTACTTC
TRBJ1-1 | . | TRBV6-5 | TRBD1 | CASSRRGLTEAFF | TGTGCCAGCAGTCGCAGGGGGCTTACTGAAGCTTTCTTT
TRBJ1-1 | . | TRBV2 | TRBD1 | CASKRQGTEAFF | TGTGCCAGCAAACGACAGGGCACTGAAGCTTTCTTT
TRBJ2-1 | . | TRBV28 | . | CASSLYGGPLHEQFF | TGTGCCAGCAGTTTATACGGGGGACCCCTACATGAGCAGTTCTTC
TRBJ2-2 | few | TRBV28 | TRBD2 | CASSAGTRVTGELFF | TGTGCCAGCAGTGCCGGGACTAGAGTCACCGGGGAGCTGTTTTTT
TRBJ2-6 | once | TRBV5-6 | . | CASSLYSAGANVLTF | TGTGCCAGCAGCTTATACTCTGCTGGGGCCAACGTCCTGACTTTC
TRBJ2-7 | few | TRBV6-6 | TRBD1 | CASSNDRGLPYEQYF | TGTGCCAGCAGTAATGACAGGGGCCTACCCTACGAGCAGTACTTC
TRBJ2-3 | . | TRBV7-9 | TRBD1 | CASSRGTGLSTDTQYF | TGTGCCAGCAGCCGCGGGACAGGGCTAAGCACAGATACGCAGTATTTT
TRBJ1-4 | . | TRBV7-9 | TRBD1 | CASSLGQGPTNEKLFF | TGTGCCAGCAGCCTAGGACAGGGTCCAACTAATGAAAAACTGTTTTTT
TRBJ1-1 | . | TRBV28 | . | CASSLGGATNTEAFF | TGTGCCAGCAGTCTGGGGGGGGCAACGAACACTGAAGCTTTCTTT
TRBJ2-1 | . | TRBV4-1 | . | CASSQDRAKEQFF | TGCGCCAGCAGCCAAGATCGAGCTAAAGAGCAGTTCTTC
TRBJ2-4 | . | TRBV5-1 | . | CASSLVRNPQTGKGGGAKNIQYF | TGCGCCAGCAGCTTGGTGAGAAATCCGCAAACTGGAAAAGGGGGGGGAGCCAAAAACATTCAGTACTTC
TRBJ1-2 | once | TRBV30 | . | CAWDSWTANYGYTF | TGTGCCTGGGATAGTTGGACAGCTAACTATGGCTACACCTTC
TRBJ2-2 | . | TRBV11-2 | . | CASSASLFSTGELFF | TGTGCCAGCAGCGCCAGTTTGTTCTCCACCGGGGAGCTGTTTTTT
TRBJ1-1 | few | TRBV7-8 | . | CASSLESRGAFF | TGTGCCAGCAGCTTAGAGTCCCGGGGGGCTTTCTTT
TRBJ2-7 | . | TRBV6-1 | TRBD1 | CASSDLQGASYEQYF | TGTGCCAGCAGCGACCTTCAGGGGGCCTCCTACGAGCAGTACTTC
TRBJ2-5 | few | TRBV5-6 | TRBD1 | CASSRRTGIRETQYF | TGTGCCAGCAGCCGAAGGACAGGGATCCGAGAGACCCAGTACTTC
TRBJ2-5 | . | TRBV7-2 | . | CASSSLIRGETQYF | TGTGCCAGCAGCTCCCTAATCCGAGGGGAGACCCAGTACTTC
TRBJ1-2 | . | TRBV9 | TRBD1 | CASSGGTGGSNYGYTF | TGTGCCAGCAGCGGAGGGACAGGGGGATCGAACTATGGCTACACCTTC
TRBJ1-2 | . | TRBV21-1 | . | CASSPGTGDLRRYTF | TGTGCCAGCAGCCCTGGGACAGGAGATCTTAGGCGCTACACCTTC
TRBJ2-1 | few | TRBV23-1 | . | CASSRGLDYEQFF | TGCGCCAGCAGTCGCGGACTTGACTATGAGCAGTTCTTC
TRBJ1-2 | . | TRBV20-1 | . | CSAPGIGIYTF | TGCAGTGCTCCCGGGATCGGGATCTACACCTTC
TRBJ1-3 | . | TRBV27 | TRBD1 | CASSPGTGRSSSTIYF | TGTGCCAGCAGTCCCGGGACAGGGAGGTCGTCAAGCACCATATATTTT
TRBJ1-2 | . | TRBV13 | . | CASSLGQGLKGYTF | TGTGCCAGCAGCTTAGGACAGGGTCTGAAAGGCTACACCTTC
TRBJ2-1 | . | TRBV7-9 | TRBD1 | CASSSDRIPYNEQFF | TGTGCCAGCAGCTCGGACAGGATCCCTTACAATGAGCAGTTCTTC
TRBJ2-7 | few | TRBV5-8 | . | CASSLFPGDPGGYF | TGTGCCAGCAGCTTGTTTCCAGGGGACCCAGGCGGGTACTTC
TRBJ2-5 | . | TRBV5-1 | TRBD1 | CASSSGTGGQETQYF | TGCGCCAGCAGCTCAGGGACAGGGGGCCAAGAGACCCAGTACTTC
TRBJ2-5 | . | TRBV30 | . | CAWSASAQETQYF | TGTGCCTGGAGTGCTAGCGCCCAAGAGACCCAGTACTTC
TRBJ2-7 | . | TRBV7-2 | . | CASSLAVRAHEQYF | TGTGCCAGCAGCTTAGCCGTCAGGGCCCACGAGCAGTACTTC